The 28 T cell receptor beta chains below all came from one sample that was sequenced in a study of T cell responses to AZD1222 COVID-19 vaccine (TCRdb year 2021). The time point label, read with the paper, signifies: baseline before first vaccination. The library was built by means of the immunoSEQ multiplex PCR assay. The immuneACCESS repertoire file appears here via TCRdb, limited to in-frame rearrangements. These files lack a portion of the clones; in checked studies, under half of the deficit traces to unresolved V genes, and the cause of the others is not known. Across this sample there are about 100,000 clones, with about 88% seen only once. Jointly, the top ten make up 1.8% of the sample. The specimen comprised peripheral blood, sampled on day 0 of AZD1222 vaccination. The receptor source for this set is an adult in good health.

The rearrangement uses TRBV5-4 and TRBJ2-7; D possibly matches TRBD1 or TRBD2 (5 bases each). Germline V CDR1 and CDR2: SGHNT, YYREEE (reference sequence). Trimming removed 4 bases at V and 5 bases at J, with 19 bases between. The CDR3 sequence is 15 residues long. CDR3 in amino acids: CASSRGTEVFDEQYF. CDR3 bases: TGTGCCAGCAGCCGAGGGACGGAGGTTTTTGACGAGCAGTACTTC.

The chain employs TRBV6-5 and TRBJ1-5; D is uncertain. Trimming cost V 4 bases and J 4 bases, with 5 bases left between them. The CDR3 is made up of 12 amino acids. Germline values: CDR1 MNHEY, CDR2 SVGAGI. CDR3 bases: TGTGCCAGCAGTTCACCTAATCAGCCCCAGCATTTT. It codes for CASSSPNQPQHF.

A note on this clone: At one of its ends the junction is not consistent with the germline gene, which may arise from a read error. The chain joins TRBV7-7 to TRBJ2-2; perhaps TRBD2 as D (5 bases). The V gene's germline CDR1 is SSHAT and CDR2 FNYEAQ (reference sequence). The CDR3 has 15 residues. CDR3 protein: CASSLAYNPSGELFF. In nucleotides, the CDR3 is TGTGCTAGCAGCTTAGCGTACAACCCTAGCGGGGAGCTGTTTTTT.

This clone occurred once. The chain combines TRBV4-3 with TRBJ1-3; D not resolved. Germline V gives CDR1 LGHNA, CDR2 YSLEER. The CDR3 extends over 18 amino acids. V was shortened by 0 bases and J by 2 bases, with 17 bases between the two germline ends. The DNA for the CDR3 is TGCGCCAGCAGCCAAGATCGGGGTCCCCCCGGCCCTGGAAACACCATATATTTT. Protein: CASSQDRGPPGPGNTIYF.

V is TRBV6-5 and J is TRBJ2-7; no clear D gene. This CDR3 is built from 15 residues. Trimming left V 2 bases short and J 2 bases short, with 13 bases between. Germline CDR1 reads MNHEY; CDR2 reads SVGAGI. The CDR3 loop is CASSYEQPKTYEQYF. The CDR3, as DNA: TGTGCCAGCAGTTACGAACAGCCGAAAACCTACGAGCAGTACTTC.

The chain recombines TRBV4-3 with TRBJ1-2; D possibly corresponds to TRBD1 (6 bases). V was cut by 4 bases and J by 2 bases, with 11 bases left in between. CDR1 is LGHNA, CDR2 YSLEER, per germline. The CDR3 has 14 residues. CDR3 sequence reads: CASSLIGQNYGYTF. CDR3 in DNA: TGCGCCAGCAGCCTCATAGGACAGAACTATGGCTACACCTTC.

The V call is TRBV11-2, the J call TRBJ2-3; TRBD1 might be the D (6 bases). The CDR3 sequence is 17 residues long. V lost 1 base, J lost 2 bases, and 16 bases lay in between. The germline CDR1 and CDR2 sequences are SGHAT and FQNNGV. CDR3 amino acids: CASSLGILQGPTDTQYF. Written as DNA, the CDR3 is TGTGCCAGCAGCTTAGGAATTTTACAGGGTCCCACAGATACGCAGTATTTT.

The V call is TRBV19, the J call TRBJ2-1; 11 bases map to TRBD2. The CDR3 covers 17 residues. Germline V gene data show CDR1 as LNHDA and CDR2 as SQIVND (reference sequence). V shed 5 bases, J shed 9 bases, and the junction held 15 bases outside the gene matches. This CDR3 reads CASSHLAGGRGTIEQFF. CDR3 nucleotide sequence: TGTGCCAGTAGTCATCTAGCGGGAGGTCGAGGAACGATTGAGCAGTTCTTC.

This rearrangement joins TRBV10-3 to TRBJ1-2, with D uncertain. The CDR3 spans 16 residues. Germline CDR1 is ENHRY and CDR2 is SYGVKD. V lost 11 bases to trimming and J lost 1 base, with 23 bases between them. CDR3 amino acids: CASLPSGSSGNYGYTF. DNA of the CDR3: TGTGCCTCCCTCCCCTCCGGATCTTCGGGTAACTATGGCTACACCTTC.

This clone appeared a few times. The V call is TRBV20-1, the J call TRBJ1-5, with TRBD1 identical over 10 bases. The CDR3 length is 17 residues. Trimming at V came to 3 bases and at J to 2 bases, leaving 10 bases not matched to a gene. In germline, CDR1 is DFQATT, CDR2 SNEGSKA (reference sequence). The CDR3 nucleotides read TGCAGTGCTAGTTTCCCCTCCGGGACAGGGGGCAATCAGCCCCAGCATTTT. This gives the protein CSASFPSGTGGNQPQHF.

For this clone: One end of the junction varies from germline; a read error may be responsible. The V and J genes are TRBV28 and TRBJ1-2, with D tentatively TRBD1 (6 bases). The germline V gene encodes CDR1 MDHEN and CDR2 SYDVKM. This CDR3 region has 10 residues. DNA of the CDR3: TGTGCCAGCAGTTCAGGGACAACCTCCTTC. The encoded protein is CASSSGTTSF.

In its sample, this clone was seen once. The chain joins TRBV7-2 to TRBJ1-2; 12 nucleotides agree with TRBD1. Germline lookup yields CDR1 SGHTA and CDR2 FQGNSA. V lost 4 bases and J lost 2; bases outside the gene matches: 2. The CDR3 runs 15 residues. The CDR3: CASSSGTGGNYGYTF. The CDR3 bases are TGTGCCAGCAGCTCCGGGACAGGGGGCAACTATGGCTACACCTTC.

V usage is TRBV14 and J usage is TRBJ1-2; TRBD1 matches at 10 bases. The CDR3 is 15 residues long. V lost 4 bases and J lost 4; bases outside the gene matches: 6. The germline V gene encodes CDR1 SGHDN and CDR2 FVKESK. This CDR3 is CASSPTTGGGYGYTF. Here the CDR3 DNA reads TGTGCCAGCAGCCCCACGACAGGGGGCGGCTATGGCTACACCTTC.

As regards this clone: Its ends do not fully match the called genes, so a read error is possible. The rearrangement links TRBV9 to TRBJ2-3; TRBD2 matches at 11 bases. The CDR3 totals 14 residues. CDR1 SGDLS and CDR2 YYNGEE come from the germline V gene. Here the CDR3 DNA reads TGTGCCAGCAGCGTAGTTTTAGCGGGAGGGCCTCTGGATTTT. It yields the protein CASSVVLAGGPLDF.

The chain combines TRBV5-6 with TRBJ1-2, with unresolved D. The V and J ends lost 3 bases and 4 bases respectively, with 7 bases between them. The CDR3 contains 12 residues. Per the germline V gene, CDR1 is SGHDT and CDR2 is YYEEEE. In nucleotides, the CDR3 is TGTGCCAGCAGCTCAGACGGCTATGGCTACACCTTC. Protein product: CASSSDGYGYTF.

The genes are TRBV10-3 and TRBJ2-3, with 16 bases fitting TRBD2. Germline lookup yields CDR1 ENHRY and CDR2 SYGVKD. V was clipped by 2 bases and J by 2 bases; unmatched bases: 1. This CDR3 has 17 residues. The CDR3 is CAISEGTSGRATDTQYF. The DNA for the CDR3 is TGTGCCATCAGTGAGGGGACTAGCGGGAGGGCCACAGATACGCAGTATTTT.

The chain joins TRBV30 to TRBJ1-1; D remains ambiguous. Trimming left V 2 bases short and J 4 bases short, with 8 bases between. The CDR3 extends over 12 amino acids. Germline V gene lookup returns CDR1 GTSNPN and CDR2 SVGIG (reference sequence). For the CDR3, the DNA is TGTGCCTGGAGTATGTTGGGCACTGAAGCTTTCTTT. Translated: CAWSMLGTEAFF.

CDR3 in DNA: TGTGCCAGCATGACTCTCCCGAACACTGAAGCTTTCTTT. It specifies CASMTLPNTEAFF. The chain joins TRBV7-8 to TRBJ1-1; D remains unclear. CDR1 SGHVS and CDR2 FQNEAQ come from the germline V gene. The CDR3 is 13 residues long. V was clipped by 7 bases and J by 1 base, with 10 bases between them.

The gene calls are TRBV29-1 and TRBJ1-1, with a weak D call TRBD1 (6 bases). This CDR3 contains 11 residues. Trimming removed 5 bases at V and 5 bases at J, with 9 bases between. Germline V CDR1 and CDR2: SQVTM, ANQGSEA. CDR3 residues: CSVSGATEAFF. In DNA, the CDR3 is TGCAGCGTTTCAGGGGCTACTGAAGCTTTCTTT.

V is TRBV2 and J is TRBJ2-1, with TRBD1 matching over 8 bases. The CDR3 loop spans 14 amino acids. The J segment lost 2 bases and the V segment lost 9 bases, leaving 6 bases of the junction unmatched. Per germline, CDR1 SNHLY and CDR2 FYNNEI. The CDR3 sequence: CASPGTGTYNEQFF. The CDR3 region has the DNA TGTGCCAGTCCCGGGACAGGCACCTACAATGAGCAGTTCTTC.

The rearrangement links TRBV6-5 to TRBJ2-7; 7 positions match TRBD1. Trimming cost V 7 bases and J 3 bases; bases outside gene matches: 9. Germline-derived CDR1 and CDR2 are MNHEY and SVGAGI. The CDR3 length is 14 residues. The CDR3, as DNA: TGTGCCAGCAAGATGCGACAGGGTCTCTACGAGCAGTACTTC. Protein: CASKMRQGLYEQYF.

V gene TRBV29-1 combines with J gene TRBJ2-5, with TRBD1 as a possible D gene (6 bases). CDR3 length: 12 amino acids. V was trimmed by 4 bases and J by 4 bases, leaving 10 bases between them. Germline V gives CDR1 SQVTM, CDR2 ANQGSEA. CDR3 protein: CSVVTQGETQYF. The CDR3 coding sequence is TGCAGCGTTGTAACACAGGGAGAGACCCAGTACTTC.

The chain carries TRBV5-1 and TRBJ2-3; tentatively, D is TRBD2 (6 bases). CDR1 and CDR2 (germline): SGHRS, YFSETQ. This CDR3 is built from 15 residues. The V end lost 0 bases, the J end lost 0 bases, and 8 bases lay between the germline ends. The CDR3 reads CASSLELASTDTQYF. As DNA, the CDR3 is TGCGCCAGCAGCTTGGAACTAGCTAGCACAGATACGCAGTATTTT.

The chain carries TRBV4-1 and TRBJ2-3; 12 nucleotides align to TRBD2. J was trimmed by 2 bases and V by 4 bases; bases with no gene match: 4. Germline V lookup: CDR1 MGHRA, CDR2 YSYEKL. The CDR3 has 16 amino acids. Here the CDR3 reads CASSRGLAGNTDTQYF. For the CDR3, the DNA is TGCGCCAGCAGCCGAGGACTAGCGGGGAACACAGATACGCAGTATTTT.

The V gene is TRBV19, the J gene TRBJ2-5; D gene unclear. V was cut by 4 bases and J by 2 bases, with 8 bases left in between. The CDR3 runs 13 residues. Germline loops: CDR1 LNHDA, CDR2 SQIVND (reference sequence). CDR3 protein: CASSNGLQETQYF. CDR3 in DNA: TGTGCCAGTAGTAACGGCCTACAAGAGACCCAGTACTTC.

This clone was seen once. This chain connects TRBV2 to TRBJ2-6; D possibly corresponds to TRBD2 (5 bases). The CDR3 runs 14 residues. Between the trimmed V and J ends, which lost 5 bases and 2 bases, there was a span of 7 bases. Per germline, CDR1 SNHLY and CDR2 FYNNEI. This chain's CDR3 is CASSRGAGANVLTF. DNA of the CDR3: TGTGCCAGCAGTCGGGGAGCTGGGGCCAACGTCCTGACTTTC. Complete variable domain (other parts from reference TRBV2 and TRBJ2-6): EPEVTQTPSHQVTQMGQEVILRCVPISNHLYFYWYRQILGQKVEFLVSFYNNEISEKSEIFDDQFSVERPDGSNFTLKIRSTKLEDSAMYFCASSRGAGANVLTFGAGSRLTVL.

The chain employs TRBV5-6 and TRBJ2-7; TRBD1 might be the D (5 bases). CDR1 is SGHDT and CDR2 is YYEEEE in the germline V gene. The V and J ends lost 3 bases and 1 base respectively, with 5 bases between them. There are 12 residues in the CDR3. The CDR3, as DNA: TGTGCCAGCAGCTCAGGGTCCTACGAGCAGTACTTC. Translation gives CASSSGSYEQYF.

The genes are TRBV14 and TRBJ1-6; D gene uncertain. V was trimmed by 5 bases and J by 10 bases, leaving 9 bases between them. Germline CDR1 SGHDN, CDR2 FVKESK. The CDR3 spans 12 residues. CDR3 coding DNA: TGTGCCAGCAGCACCTTCGAATCACCCCTCCACTTT. Its translation is CASSTFESPLHF.